These 8 T cell receptor beta chains originate from one sample sequenced in a study of blood T cell repertoires in COVID-19. The repertoire was sequenced with immunoSEQ multiplex PCR; TCRdb's copy has only in-frame clones and lacks some. Of approximately 90,000 clones in the sample, around 83% are singletons; the top ten hold 25%. Sequenced input: peripheral blood. These receptor sequences come from a man between 60 and 70 years old with acute or convalescent COVID-19.

The chain uses TRBV25-1 and TRBJ2-2; perhaps TRBD2 as D (6 bases). CDR1 MGHDK and CDR2 SYGVNS come from the germline V gene. V lost 1 base to trimming and J lost 6 bases, with 21 bases between them. The CDR3 contains 18 residues. The CDR3 DNA follows: TGTGCCAGCAGTGAATGGGGAGGAAGGGGAGGATTTTCCGGGGAGCTGTTTTTT. Translated, it gives CASSEWGGRGGFSGELFF.

This chain connects TRBV6-5 to TRBJ1-2; 7 bases fit TRBD1. The CDR3 covers 13 residues. Germline V gene sequence: CDR1 MNHEY, CDR2 SVGAGI. Trimming took 7 bases from V and 6 from J; bases not matched to a gene: 8. The DNA for the CDR3 is TGTGCCAGCAAAGGGGGCGCAAAGGATGGCTACACCTTC. Protein: CASKGGAKDGYTF.

This clone came up a few times. The chain has TRBV4-2 and TRBJ1-1; possibly TRBD1 for D (5 bases). This CDR3 is 14 amino acids long. Germline V gives CDR1 LGHNA, CDR2 YNFKEQ. V was clipped by 2 bases and J by 0 bases, with 7 bases between them. In DNA, the CDR3 is TGTGCCAGCAGCCAACAGGGAATGAACACTGAAGCTTTCTTT. Protein sequence: CASSQQGMNTEAFF.

The J gene is TRBJ2-3, the V gene TRBV6-1; 11 positions match TRBD1. Germline V gene lookup returns CDR1 MNHNS and CDR2 SASEGT. V shed 4 bases, J shed 1 base, and the junction held 7 bases outside the gene matches. CDR3 length: 17 residues. The CDR3 coding sequence is TGTGCCAGCAGTGGCGGGACAGGGGGATGGGGCACAGATACGCAGTATTTT. Protein sequence: CASSGGTGGWGTDTQYF.

This chain connects TRBV6-6 to TRBJ1-2; TRBD1 aligns across 8 bases. The CDR3 is 14 residues long. Trimming removed 10 bases from V and 4 bases from J; junction bases left unmatched: 11. Germline lookup yields CDR1 MNHNY and CDR2 SVGAGI (reference sequence). CDR3 sequence: CAISASTGGYGYTF. The CDR3 DNA follows: TGTGCCATTTCGGCATCCACAGGGGGCTATGGCTACACCTTC.

V and J are TRBV9 and TRBJ2-2; TRBD1 matches at 8 bases. The CDR3 spans 16 residues. The V gene's germline CDR1 is SGDLS and CDR2 YYNGEE. J gave up 2 bases and V 4 bases, and 7 bases lay outside the gene matches. The CDR3: CASSPSDRGNTGELFF. Here the CDR3 DNA reads TGTGCCAGCAGCCCTTCTGACAGGGGAAACACCGGGGAGCTGTTTTTT. Together with reference TRBV9 and TRBJ2-2, the CDR3 gives the full variable domain: DSGVTQTPKHLITATGQRVTLRCSPRSGDLSVYWYQQSLDQGLQFLIQYYNGEERAKGNILERFSAQQFPDLHSELNLSSLELGDSALYFCASSPSDRGNTGELFFGEGSRLTVL.

This CDR3 is CASSPGNQPQHF. The DNA of the CDR3 is TGTGCCAGCAGCCCGGGGAATCAGCCCCAGCATTTT. V usage is TRBV7-9 and J usage is TRBJ1-5; D remains unclear. Deletions cut 5 bases from V and 4 bases from J, with 6 bases between. CDR3 length: 12 residues. From germline, CDR1 is SEHNR and CDR2 FQNEAQ (reference sequence).

This clone has a handful of counts. The V call is TRBV7-2, the J call TRBJ1-5, with 7 bases lining up with TRBD1. The CDR3 sequence is 15 residues long. CDR1 is SGHTA and CDR2 is FQGNSA in the germline V gene. The ends lost 5 bases at V and 6 bases at J; junction bases unmatched: 10. CDR3 DNA: TGTGCCAGCAGCCCGAACCTAGGGGGCGGTCAGCCCCAGCATTTT. This sequence encodes CASSPNLGGGQPQHF.